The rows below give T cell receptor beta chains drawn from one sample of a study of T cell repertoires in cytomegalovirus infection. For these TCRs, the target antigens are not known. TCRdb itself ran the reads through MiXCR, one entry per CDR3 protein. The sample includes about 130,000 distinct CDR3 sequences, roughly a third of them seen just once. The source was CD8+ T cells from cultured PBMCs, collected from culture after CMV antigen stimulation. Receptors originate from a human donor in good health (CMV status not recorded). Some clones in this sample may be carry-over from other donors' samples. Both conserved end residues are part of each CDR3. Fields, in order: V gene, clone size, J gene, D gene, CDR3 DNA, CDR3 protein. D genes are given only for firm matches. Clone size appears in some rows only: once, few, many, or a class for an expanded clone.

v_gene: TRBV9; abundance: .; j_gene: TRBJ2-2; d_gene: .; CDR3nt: TGTGCCAGCAGCGTAGGCAACATGGAGCTGTTTTTT; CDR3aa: CASSVGNMELFF
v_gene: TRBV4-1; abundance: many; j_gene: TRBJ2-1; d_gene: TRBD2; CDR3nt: TGCGCCAGCAGCCGACTGATACCCGGGACTAGCGACTACAATGAGCAGTTCTTC; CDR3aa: CASSRLIPGTSDYNEQFF
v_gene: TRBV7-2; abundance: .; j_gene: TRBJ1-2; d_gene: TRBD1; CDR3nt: TGTGCCAGCAGCTTAGCCCGGGACAGGAGGAACTATGGCTACACCTTC; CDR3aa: CASSLARDRRNYGYTF
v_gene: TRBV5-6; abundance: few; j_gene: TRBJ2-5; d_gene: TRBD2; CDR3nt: TGTGCCAGCAGCTTCAAACTAGCGGGTACTATCTGGGAGACCCAGTACTTC; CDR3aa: CASSFKLAGTIWETQYF
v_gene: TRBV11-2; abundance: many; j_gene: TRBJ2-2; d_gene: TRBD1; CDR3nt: TGTGCCAGCAGCTTACAGGGGGTCGGGGAGCTGTTTTTT; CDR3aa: CASSLQGVGELFF
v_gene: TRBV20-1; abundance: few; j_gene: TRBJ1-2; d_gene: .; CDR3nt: TGCAGTGCTAGAGATCTAACGTCCCAGGGGCTCGGCTACACCTTC; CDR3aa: CSARDLTSQGLGYTF
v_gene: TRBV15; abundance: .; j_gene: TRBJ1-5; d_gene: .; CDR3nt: TGTGCCACCAGCAGAGATCGGGGAGCGATCAATCAGCCCCAGCATTTT; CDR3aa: CATSRDRGAINQPQHF
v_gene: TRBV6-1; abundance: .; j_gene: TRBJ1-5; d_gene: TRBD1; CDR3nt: TGTGCCAGCAGTGAACGGACAGGGCTTGGGAATCAGCCCCAGCATTTT; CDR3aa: CASSERTGLGNQPQHF
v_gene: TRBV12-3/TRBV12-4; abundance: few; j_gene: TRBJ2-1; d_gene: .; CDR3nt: TGTGCCAGCAGTTCTGACAGGTACAATGAGCAGTTCTTC; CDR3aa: CASSSDRYNEQFF
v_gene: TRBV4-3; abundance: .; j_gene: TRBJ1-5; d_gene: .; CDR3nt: TGCGCCAGCAGCCGAACAACGGATAGCAATCAGCCCCAGCATTTT; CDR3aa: CASSRTTDSNQPQHF
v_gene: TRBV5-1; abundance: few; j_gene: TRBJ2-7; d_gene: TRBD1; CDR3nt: TGCGCCAGCAGCCCCGGGACAGGGGACCCCTACGAGCAGTACTTC; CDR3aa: CASSPGTGDPYEQYF
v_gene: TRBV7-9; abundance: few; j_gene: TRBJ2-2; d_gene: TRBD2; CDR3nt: TGTGCCAGCAGCTCGACTATAGCGGGGCCCACGAACACCGGGGAGCTGTTTTTT; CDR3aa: CASSSTIAGPTNTGELFF